This paragraph reports one T cell receptor (beta chain). Its antigen target is currently unknown. No quality values exist for individual bases; no much larger clone is one base distant. The sample is drawn from a study of control samples from healthy donors and cancer patients (dated by TCRdb to 2019 to 2021). Libraries were constructed by the immunoSEQ multiplex PCR assay. The source is immuneACCESS, and TCRdb retained only in-frame sequences with V and J called. Part of the clones is not carried over; for the studies checked, unresolved V genes explain less than half of this, and the remainder is unexplained. A total of about 98,000 clones appear in this sample, about 80% of them only once. Over 9.5% of the sample rests with the top ten. The junction carries 10 bases between V and J, which are trimmed by 2 bases and 5 bases respectively. The CDR3 starts with the cysteine, ends with the phenylalanine, and has 13 residues. Just the 39-base CDR3 DNA is kept, in frame starting at base 1. CDR1 and CDR2 (SGDLS, YYNGEE) derive from the germline V gene.

The chain links TRBV9 with TRBJ1-2; the D segment could be TRBD1, given 5 matching bases. The sequence was obtained from a woman aged 30 to 39 in good health. The specimen sequenced was blood. The nucleotide sequence reads TGTGCCAGCAGCGTGGGAGGGGCTTATGGCTACACCTTC. Its protein is CASSVGGAYGYTF.